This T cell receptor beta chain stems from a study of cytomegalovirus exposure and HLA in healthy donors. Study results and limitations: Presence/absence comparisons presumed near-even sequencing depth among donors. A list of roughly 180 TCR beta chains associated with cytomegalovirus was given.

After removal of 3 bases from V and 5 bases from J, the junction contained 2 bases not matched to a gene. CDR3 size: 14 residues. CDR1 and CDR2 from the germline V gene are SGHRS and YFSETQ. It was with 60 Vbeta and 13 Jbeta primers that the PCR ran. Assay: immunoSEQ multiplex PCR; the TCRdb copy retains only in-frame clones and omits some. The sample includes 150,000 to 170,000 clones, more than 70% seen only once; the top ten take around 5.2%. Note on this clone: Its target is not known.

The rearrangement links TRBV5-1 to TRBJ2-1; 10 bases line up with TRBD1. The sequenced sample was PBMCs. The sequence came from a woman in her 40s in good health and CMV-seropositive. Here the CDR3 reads CASSWTGGNNEQFF. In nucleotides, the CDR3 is TGCGCCAGCAGCTGGACAGGGGGAAACAATGAGCAGTTCTTC. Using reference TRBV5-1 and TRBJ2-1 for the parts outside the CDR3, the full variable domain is KAGVTQTPRYLIKTRGQQVTLSCSPISGHRSVSWYQQTPGQGLQFLFEYFSETQRNKGNFPGRFSGRQFSNSRSEMNVSTLELGDSALYLCASSWTGGNNEQFFGPGTRLTVL.